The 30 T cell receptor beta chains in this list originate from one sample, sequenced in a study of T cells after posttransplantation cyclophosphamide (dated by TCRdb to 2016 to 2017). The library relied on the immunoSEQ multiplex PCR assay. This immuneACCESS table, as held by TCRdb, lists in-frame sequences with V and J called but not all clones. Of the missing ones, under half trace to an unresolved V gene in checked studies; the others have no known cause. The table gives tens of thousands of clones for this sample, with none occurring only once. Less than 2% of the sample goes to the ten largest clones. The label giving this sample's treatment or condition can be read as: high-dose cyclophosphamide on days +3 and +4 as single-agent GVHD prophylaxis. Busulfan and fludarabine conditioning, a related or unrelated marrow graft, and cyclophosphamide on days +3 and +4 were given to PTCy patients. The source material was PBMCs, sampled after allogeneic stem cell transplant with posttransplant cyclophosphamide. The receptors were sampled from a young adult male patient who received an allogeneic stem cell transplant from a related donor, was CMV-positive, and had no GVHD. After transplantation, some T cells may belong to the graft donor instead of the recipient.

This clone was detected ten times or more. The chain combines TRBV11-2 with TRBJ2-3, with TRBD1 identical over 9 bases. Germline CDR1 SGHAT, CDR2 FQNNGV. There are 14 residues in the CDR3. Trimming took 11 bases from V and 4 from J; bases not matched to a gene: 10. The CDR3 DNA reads TGTGCCGCTGGCAGACAGGGGGGGGCAGATACGCAGTATTTT. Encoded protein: CAAGRQGGADTQYF.

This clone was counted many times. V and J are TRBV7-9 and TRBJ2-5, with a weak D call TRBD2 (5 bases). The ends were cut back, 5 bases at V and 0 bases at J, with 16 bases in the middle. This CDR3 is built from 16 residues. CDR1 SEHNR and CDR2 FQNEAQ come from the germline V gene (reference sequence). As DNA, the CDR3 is TGTGCCAGCAGCGGATATGGAGGAACAAACCAAGAGACCCAGTACTTC. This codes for CASSGYGGTNQETQYF.

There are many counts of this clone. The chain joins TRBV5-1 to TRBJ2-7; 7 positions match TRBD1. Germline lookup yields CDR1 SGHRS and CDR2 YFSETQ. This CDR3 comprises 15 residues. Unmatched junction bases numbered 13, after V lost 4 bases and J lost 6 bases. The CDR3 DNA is TGCGCCAGCAGCCCGTCGCGGACAGGACTTTTCGAGCAGTACTTC. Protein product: CASSPSRTGLFEQYF.

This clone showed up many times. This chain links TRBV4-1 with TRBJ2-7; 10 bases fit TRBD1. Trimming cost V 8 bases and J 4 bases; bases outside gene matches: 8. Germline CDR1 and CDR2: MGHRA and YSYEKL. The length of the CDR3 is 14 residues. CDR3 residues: CASGPGTGVYEQYF. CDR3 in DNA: TGCGCCAGCGGTCCCGGGACAGGGGTTTACGAGCAGTACTTC.

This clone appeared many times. CDR3 loop: CASSPLAGSSSYEQYF. The DNA for the CDR3 is TGCGCCAGCAGCCCCCTGGCAGGTTCAAGCTCCTACGAGCAGTACTTC. The rearrangement uses TRBV5-1 and TRBJ2-7; D is unresolved. Between the trimmed V and J ends, which lost 4 bases and 0 bases, there was a span of 17 bases. This CDR3 contains 16 residues. The V gene's germline CDR1 is SGHRS and CDR2 YFSETQ.

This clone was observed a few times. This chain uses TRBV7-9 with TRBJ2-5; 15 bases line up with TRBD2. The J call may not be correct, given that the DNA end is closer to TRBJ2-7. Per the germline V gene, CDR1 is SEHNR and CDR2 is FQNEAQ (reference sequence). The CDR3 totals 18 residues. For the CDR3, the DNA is TGTGCCAGCAGCTCCGGGACTAGCGGGGGGCCCACTTTATACGAGCAGTACTTC. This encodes CASSSGTSGGPTLYEQYF.

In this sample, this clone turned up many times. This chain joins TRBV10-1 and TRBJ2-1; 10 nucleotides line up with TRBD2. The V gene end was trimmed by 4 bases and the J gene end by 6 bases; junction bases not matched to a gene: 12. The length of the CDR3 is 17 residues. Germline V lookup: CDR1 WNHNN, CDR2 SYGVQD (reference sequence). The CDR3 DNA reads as TGCGCCAGCAGTGCCCCCCCTACTAGCGGGGAGCCCAATGAGCAGTTCTTC. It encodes CASSAPPTSGEPNEQFF.

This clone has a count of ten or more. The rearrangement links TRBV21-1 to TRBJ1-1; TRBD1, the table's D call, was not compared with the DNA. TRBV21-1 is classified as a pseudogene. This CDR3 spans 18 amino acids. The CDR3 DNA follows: TGTGCCAGCAGCAAACAACGGACAGGGAGTAGGGCTAACACTGAAGCTTTCTTT. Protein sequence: CASSKQRTGSRANTEAFF.

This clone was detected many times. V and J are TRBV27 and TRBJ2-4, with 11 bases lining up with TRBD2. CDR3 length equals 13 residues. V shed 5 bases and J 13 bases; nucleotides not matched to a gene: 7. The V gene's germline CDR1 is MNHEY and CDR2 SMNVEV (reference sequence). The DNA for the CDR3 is TGTGCCAGCAGTACTTCAACTAGCGGGGGCCAGTACTTC. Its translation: CASSTSTSGGQYF.

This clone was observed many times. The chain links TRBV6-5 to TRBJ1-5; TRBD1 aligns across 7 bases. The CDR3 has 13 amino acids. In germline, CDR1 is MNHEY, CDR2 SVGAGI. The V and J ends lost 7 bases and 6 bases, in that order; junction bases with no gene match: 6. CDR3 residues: CASNRGAGQPQHF. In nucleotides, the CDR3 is TGTGCCAGCAACAGGGGTGCAGGTCAGCCCCAGCATTTT.

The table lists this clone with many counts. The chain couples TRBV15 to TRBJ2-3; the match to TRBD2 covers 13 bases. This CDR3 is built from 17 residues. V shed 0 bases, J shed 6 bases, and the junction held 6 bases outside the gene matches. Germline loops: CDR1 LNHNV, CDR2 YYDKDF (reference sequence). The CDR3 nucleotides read TGTGCCACCAGCAGAGATCTCGGACTAGCGGGGGCCGATACGCAGTATTTT. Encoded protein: CATSRDLGLAGADTQYF.

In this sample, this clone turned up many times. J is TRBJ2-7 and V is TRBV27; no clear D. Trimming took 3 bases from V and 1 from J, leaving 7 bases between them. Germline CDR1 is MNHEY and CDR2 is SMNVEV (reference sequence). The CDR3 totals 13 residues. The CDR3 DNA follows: TGTGCCAGCAGTTTGAGGCAGTCCTACGAGCAGTACTTC. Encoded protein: CASSLRQSYEQYF.

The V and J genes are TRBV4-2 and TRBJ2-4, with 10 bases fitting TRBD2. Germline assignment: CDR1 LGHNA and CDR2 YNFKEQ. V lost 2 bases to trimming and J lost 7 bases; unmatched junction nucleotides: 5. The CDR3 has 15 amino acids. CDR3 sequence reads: CASSQKRGGLNIQYF. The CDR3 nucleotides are TGTGCCAGCAGCCAAAAGCGGGGGGGCCTGAACATTCAGTACTTC.

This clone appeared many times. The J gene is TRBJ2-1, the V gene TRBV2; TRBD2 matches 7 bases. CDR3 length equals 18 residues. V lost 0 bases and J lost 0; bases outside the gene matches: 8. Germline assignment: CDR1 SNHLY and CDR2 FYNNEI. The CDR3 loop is CASSEAFPGTTSYNEQFF. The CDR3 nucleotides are TGTGCCAGCAGTGAAGCTTTCCCCGGGACTACCTCCTACAATGAGCAGTTCTTC.

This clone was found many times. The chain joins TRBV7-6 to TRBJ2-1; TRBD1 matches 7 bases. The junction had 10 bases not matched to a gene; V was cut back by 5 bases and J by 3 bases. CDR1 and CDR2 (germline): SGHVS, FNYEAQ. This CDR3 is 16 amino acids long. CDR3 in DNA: TGTGCCAGCAGCCCCACCGGGACAGTTTTCTACAATGAGCAGTTCTTC. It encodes CASSPTGTVFYNEQFF.

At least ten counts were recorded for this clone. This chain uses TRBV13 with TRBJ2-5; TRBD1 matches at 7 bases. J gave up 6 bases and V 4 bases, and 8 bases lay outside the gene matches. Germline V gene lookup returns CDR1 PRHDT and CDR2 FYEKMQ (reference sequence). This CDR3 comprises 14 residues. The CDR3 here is CASSSREGAQTQYF. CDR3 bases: TGTGCCAGCAGCTCCAGAGAGGGGGCACAGACCCAGTACTTC.

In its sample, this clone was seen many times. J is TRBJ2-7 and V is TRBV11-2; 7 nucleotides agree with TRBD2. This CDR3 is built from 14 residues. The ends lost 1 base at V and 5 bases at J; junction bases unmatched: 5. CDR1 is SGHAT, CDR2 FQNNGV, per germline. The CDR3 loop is CASSLVSGIDEQYF. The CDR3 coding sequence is TGTGCCAGCAGCTTAGTCAGCGGGATAGACGAGCAGTACTTC.

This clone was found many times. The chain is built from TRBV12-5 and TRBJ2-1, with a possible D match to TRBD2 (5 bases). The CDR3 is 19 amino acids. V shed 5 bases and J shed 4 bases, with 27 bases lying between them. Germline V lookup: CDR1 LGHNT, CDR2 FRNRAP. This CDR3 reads CASGQFSLSGRVSYNEQFF. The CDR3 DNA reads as TGTGCTAGTGGTCAATTCTCCCTCAGCGGTCGGGTTAGTTACAATGAGCAGTTCTTC.

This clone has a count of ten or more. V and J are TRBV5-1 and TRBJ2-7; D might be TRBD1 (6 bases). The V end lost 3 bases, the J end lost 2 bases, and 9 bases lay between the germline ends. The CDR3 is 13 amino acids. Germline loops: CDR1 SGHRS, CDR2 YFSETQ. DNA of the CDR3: TGCGCCAGCAGCTCGGACAGTCCCTACGAGCAGTACTTC. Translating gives CASSSDSPYEQYF.

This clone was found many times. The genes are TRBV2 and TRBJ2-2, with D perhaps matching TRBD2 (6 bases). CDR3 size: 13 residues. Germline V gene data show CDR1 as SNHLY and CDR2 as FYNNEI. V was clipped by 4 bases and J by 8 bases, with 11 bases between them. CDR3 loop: CASSVAGSGELFF. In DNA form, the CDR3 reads TGTGCCAGCAGTGTTGCGGGGTCTGGGGAGCTGTTTTTT.

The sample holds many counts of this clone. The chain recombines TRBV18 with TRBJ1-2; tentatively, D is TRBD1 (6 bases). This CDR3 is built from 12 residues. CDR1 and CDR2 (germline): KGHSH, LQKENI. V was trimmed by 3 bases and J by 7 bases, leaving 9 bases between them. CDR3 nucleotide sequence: TGTGCCAGCTCACCCGACAGGCTTGGCTACACCTTC. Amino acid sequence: CASSPDRLGYTF.

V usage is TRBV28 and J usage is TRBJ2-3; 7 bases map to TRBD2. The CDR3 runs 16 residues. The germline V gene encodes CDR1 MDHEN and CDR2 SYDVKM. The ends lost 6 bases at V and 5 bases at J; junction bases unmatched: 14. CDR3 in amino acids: CASSPLLVWGGDTQYF. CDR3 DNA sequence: TGTGCCAGCAGCCCGTTACTTGTGTGGGGGGGAGATACGCAGTATTTT.

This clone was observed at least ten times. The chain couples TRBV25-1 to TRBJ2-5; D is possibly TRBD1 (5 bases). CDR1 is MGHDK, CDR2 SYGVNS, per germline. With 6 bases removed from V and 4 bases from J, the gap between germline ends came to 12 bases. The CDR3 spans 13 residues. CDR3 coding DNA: TGTGCCAGCAGCGACAGTAGACGAGAGACCCAGTACTTC. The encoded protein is CASSDSRRETQYF.

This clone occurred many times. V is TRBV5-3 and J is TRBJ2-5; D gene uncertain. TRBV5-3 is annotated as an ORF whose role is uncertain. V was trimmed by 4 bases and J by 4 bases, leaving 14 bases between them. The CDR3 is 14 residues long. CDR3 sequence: CARSRSCRVETQYF. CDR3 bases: TGTGCCAGAAGCCGTAGTTGCCGGGTAGAGACCCAGTACTTC.

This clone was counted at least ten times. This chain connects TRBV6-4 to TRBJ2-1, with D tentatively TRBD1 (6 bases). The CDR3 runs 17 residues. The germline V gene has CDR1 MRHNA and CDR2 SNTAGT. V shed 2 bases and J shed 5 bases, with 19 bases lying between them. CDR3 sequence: CASSDVPGAGANNEQFF. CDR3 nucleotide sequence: TGTGCCAGCAGTGACGTACCAGGGGCTGGGGCTAACAATGAGCAGTTCTTC.

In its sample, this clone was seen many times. CDR3 loop: CASSNRGMDGYTF. The CDR3, as DNA: TGTGCCAGCAGTAACAGGGGGATGGATGGCTACACCTTC. The chain joins TRBV2 to TRBJ1-2, with 8 nucleotides matching TRBD1. CDR3 length equals 13 residues. V dropped 5 bases and J dropped 6; count of bases not matched to a gene: 5. Germline V gene sequence: CDR1 SNHLY, CDR2 FYNNEI.

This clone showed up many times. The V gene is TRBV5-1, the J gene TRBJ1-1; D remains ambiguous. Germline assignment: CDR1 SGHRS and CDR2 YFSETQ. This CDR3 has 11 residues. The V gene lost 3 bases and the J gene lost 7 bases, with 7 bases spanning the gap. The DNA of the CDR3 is TGCGCCAGCAGCTACGGGTATGAAGCTTTCTTT. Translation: CASSYGYEAFF. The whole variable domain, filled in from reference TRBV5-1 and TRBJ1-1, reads KAGVTQTPRYLIKTRGQQVTLSCSPISGHRSVSWYQQTPGQGLQFLFEYFSETQRNKGNFPGRFSGRQFSNSRSEMNVSTLELGDSALYLCASSYGYEAFFGQGTRLTVV.

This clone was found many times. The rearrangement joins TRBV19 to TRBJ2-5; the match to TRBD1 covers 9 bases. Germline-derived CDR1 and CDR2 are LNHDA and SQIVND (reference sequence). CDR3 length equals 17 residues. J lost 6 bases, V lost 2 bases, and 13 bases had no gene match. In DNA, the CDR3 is TGTGCCAGTAGTATAAGGAGCGGAGGGACAGGGCTAAAGACCCAGTACTTC. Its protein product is CASSIRSGGTGLKTQYF.

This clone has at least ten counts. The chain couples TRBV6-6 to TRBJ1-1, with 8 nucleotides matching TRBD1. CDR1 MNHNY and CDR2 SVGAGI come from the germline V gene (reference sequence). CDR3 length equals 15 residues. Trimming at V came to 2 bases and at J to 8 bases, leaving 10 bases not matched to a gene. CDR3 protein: CASSYASDRGGEAFF. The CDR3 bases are TGTGCCAGCAGTTACGCCTCCGACAGGGGCGGGGAAGCTTTCTTT.

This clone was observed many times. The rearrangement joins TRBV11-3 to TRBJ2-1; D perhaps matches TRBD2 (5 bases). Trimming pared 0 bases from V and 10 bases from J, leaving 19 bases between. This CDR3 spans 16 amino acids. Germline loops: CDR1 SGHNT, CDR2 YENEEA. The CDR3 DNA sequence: TGTGCCAGCAGCTTAGATCCTATGCGGGTCGGGTCAGAGCAGTTCTTC. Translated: CASSLDPMRVGSEQFF. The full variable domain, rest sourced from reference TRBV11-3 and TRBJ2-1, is EAGVVQSPRYKIIEKKQPVAFWCNPISGHNTLYWYLQNLGQGPELLIRYENEEAVDDSQLPKDRFSAERLKGVDSTLKIQPAELGDSAVYLCASSLDPMRVGSEQFFGPGTRLTVL.